The 21 T cell receptor beta chains listed next were all sequenced from one sample in a study of early T cells in non-severe SARS-CoV-2 infection. TCRdb analysed the 5' RACE reads with MiXCR anew, one entry per CDR3 protein. In the table there are some 110,000 distinct CDR3 sequences, 15% of which are singletons. Sequencing used whole blood. The receptors here all came from an adult who was a healthcare worker with PCR-confirmed SARS-CoV-2 infection or an uninfected control (not recorded which).

The chain uses TRBV30 and TRBJ2-7, with D perhaps matching TRBD1 (6 bases). With 2 bases removed from V and 7 bases from J, the gap between germline ends came to 18 bases. CDR1 and CDR2 (germline): GTSNPN, SVGIG (reference sequence). This CDR3 has 14 residues. The CDR3 sequence: CAWSSGTSASEQYF. CDR3 sequence (DNA): TGTGCCTGGAGTTCGGGGACATCCGCCTCGGAGCAGTACTTC.

This rearrangement joins TRBV20-1 to TRBJ2-7; TRBD1 matches 10 bases. Per germline, CDR1 DFQATT and CDR2 SNEGSKA (reference sequence). The J segment lost 0 bases and the V segment lost 3 bases, leaving 8 bases of the junction unmatched. CDR3 length equals 16 residues. CDR3 nucleotide sequence: TGCAGTGCTAGCAGCTCGGACAGGGGGGTCTCCTACGAGCAGTACTTC. Its protein product is CSASSSDRGVSYEQYF.

This clonotype was seen a few times. This chain uses TRBV6-1 with TRBJ1-4; D not certain. Germline assignment: CDR1 MNHNS and CDR2 SASEGT. The CDR3 covers 13 residues. V shed 4 bases and J shed 13 bases, with 16 bases lying between them. For the CDR3, the DNA is TGTGCCAGCAGTGGGACCACGTCCGGTGGACTGTTTTTT. This encodes CASSGTTSGGLFF.

This clonotype came up a few times. The chain recombines TRBV27 with TRBJ2-3; D is unresolved. V was cut by 4 bases and J by 2 bases, with 10 bases left in between. CDR3 length equals 14 residues. Germline V gene data show CDR1 as MNHEY and CDR2 as SMNVEV (reference sequence). The CDR3 nucleotides read TGTGCCAGCAGTTCACTTGACTTCACAGATACGCAGTATTTT. Its translation is CASSSLDFTDTQYF.

The table lists this clonotype with many counts. CDR3 nucleotide sequence: TGCAGCATAAGGACAAGAGACAGGGTCACCGGGGAGCTGTTTTTT. Its translation is CSIRTRDRVTGELFF. The chain employs TRBV29-1 and TRBJ2-2; 7 positions match TRBD1. Germline V gene sequence: CDR1 SQVTM, CDR2 ANQGSEA. The CDR3 has 15 amino acids. Unmatched junction bases numbered 13, after V lost 8 bases and J lost 4 bases.

The rearrangement joins TRBV7-2 to TRBJ1-2; the D gene is possibly TRBD1 (6 bases). V lost 3 bases and J 4 bases, leaving 6 bases between the germline ends. This CDR3 has 12 residues. The V gene's germline CDR1 is SGHTA and CDR2 FQGNSA. The chain's CDR3 is CASSLDSYGYTF. The CDR3 nucleotides read TGTGCCAGCAGCTTGGACAGCTATGGCTACACCTTC. Looking up the rest from reference TRBV7-2 and TRBJ1-2 gives the full variable domain: GAGVSQSPSNKVTEKGKDVELRCDPISGHTALYWYRQSLGQGLEFLIYFQGNSAPDKSGLPSDRFSAERTGGSVSTLTIQRTQQEDSAVYLCASSLDSYGYTFGSGTRLTVV.

The gene calls are TRBV4-1 and TRBJ2-3; the match to TRBD1 covers 7 bases. After removal of 2 bases from V and 2 bases from J, the junction contained 7 bases not matched to a gene. Germline loops: CDR1 MGHRA, CDR2 YSYEKL. CDR3 length: 16 residues. As DNA, the CDR3 is TGCGCCAGCAGCCAACCACCGGGACAGCTCACAGATACGCAGTATTTT. It translates to CASSQPPGQLTDTQYF.

This clonotype was seen a single time. V gene TRBV25-1 combines with J gene TRBJ1-4; 7 nucleotides agree with TRBD1. The CDR3 is 14 amino acids. Trimming cost V 3 bases and J 8 bases; bases outside gene matches: 6. Germline CDR1 is MGHDK and CDR2 is SYGVNS. CDR3 in DNA: TGTGCCAGCAGTGAGCGACAGGGCGAGGAAAAACTGTTTTTT. Its translation: CASSERQGEEKLFF.

The chain combines TRBV6-6 with TRBJ1-1; 9 bases fit TRBD1. V shed 7 bases and J 4 bases; nucleotides not matched to a gene: 7. This CDR3 is 14 amino acids long. Per the germline V gene, CDR1 is MNHNY and CDR2 is SVGAGI (reference sequence). The CDR3 DNA reads as TGTGCCAGCACGCCCCCGGACAGGGGCACTGAAGCTTTCTTT. Its translation is CASTPPDRGTEAFF.

This chain connects TRBV6-1 to TRBJ1-2; perhaps TRBD1 as D (5 bases). V lost 2 bases to trimming and J lost 2 bases, with 18 bases between them. The CDR3 has 17 amino acids. The germline gives CDR1 MNHNS, CDR2 SASEGT. Here the CDR3 reads CASSERMTDNLNYGYTF. DNA of the CDR3: TGTGCCAGCAGTGAAAGAATGACGGACAACCTCAACTATGGCTACACCTTC.

This clonotype has just a few counts. The chain is built from TRBV19 and TRBJ1-5; no definite D call. The germline CDR1 and CDR2 sequences are LNHDA and SQIVND (reference sequence). The CDR3 is 12 amino acids. V was clipped by 6 bases and J by 5 bases, with 8 bases between them. CDR3 sequence (DNA): TGTGCCAGTAGCGGACCTGATCAGCCCCAGCATTTT. It encodes CASSGPDQPQHF.

This chain uses TRBV27 with TRBJ2-1, with a tentative D call TRBD1 (5 bases). The germline CDR1 and CDR2 sequences are MNHEY and SMNVEV (reference sequence). Trimming pared 8 bases from V and 4 bases from J, leaving 12 bases between. There are 13 residues in the CDR3. The chain's CDR3 is CASSEDRYNEQFF. In DNA, the CDR3 is TGTGCCAGCTCAGAAGACAGATACAATGAGCAGTTCTTC.

V and J are TRBV27 and TRBJ1-1, with 7 bases identical to TRBD1. The CDR3 sequence is 14 residues long. Germline assignment: CDR1 MNHEY and CDR2 SMNVEV (reference sequence). V lost 5 bases and J lost 4; bases outside the gene matches: 7. The CDR3, as DNA: TGTGCCAGCAGTCTAGGGACAGCCCCCACTGAAGCTTTCTTT. Protein sequence: CASSLGTAPTEAFF.

This clonotype appeared many times. The chain couples TRBV7-8 to TRBJ2-4, with a possible D match to TRBD2 (5 bases). V was pared by 5 bases and J by 0 bases, with 8 bases between. The CDR3 has 14 residues. Germline loops: CDR1 SGHVS, CDR2 FQNEAQ. The CDR3 loop is CASSEGIAKNIQYF. The CDR3 DNA reads as TGTGCCAGCAGCGAGGGAATAGCCAAAAACATTCAGTACTTC.

This clonotype has only a few counts. This chain joins TRBV29-1 and TRBJ2-2; perhaps TRBD2 as D (6 bases). V dropped 2 bases and J dropped 6 bases, with 16 bases sitting between them. The germline CDR1 and CDR2 sequences are SQVTM and ANQGSEA. This CDR3 is built from 15 residues. CDR3 region: CSVESPGTGPGELFF. CDR3 bases: TGCAGCGTTGAATCCCCCGGGACTGGGCCCGGGGAGCTGTTTTTT.

The chain recombines TRBV13 with TRBJ1-6; 8 bases align to TRBD1. The trim removed 1 base at V and 1 base at J, leaving 3 bases unmatched. CDR1 and CDR2 from the germline V gene are PRHDT and FYEKMQ (reference sequence). The CDR3 has 17 amino acids. The CDR3 sequence is CASSLAGQGSYNSPLHF. CDR3 nucleotide sequence: TGTGCCAGCAGCTTAGCCGGACAGGGTTCCTATAATTCACCCCTCCACTTT.

The chain is built from TRBV6-2 or TRBV6-3 and TRBJ1-6; a possible D gene is TRBD1 (5 bases). Per germline, CDR1 MNHEY and CDR2 SVGEGT. The CDR3 is 19 amino acids. Trimming took off 1 base at V and 0 bases at J, with 16 bases between the two ends. The CDR3 here is CASSYFPGPRSSYNSPLHF. The CDR3 DNA follows: TGTGCCAGCAGTTACTTCCCGGGACCTAGGAGCTCCTATAATTCACCCCTCCACTTT.

This clonotype was seen a few times. V gene TRBV7-7 combines with J gene TRBJ2-1; weak D call: TRBD2 (6 bases). Trimming took 6 bases from V and 7 from J, leaving 13 bases between them. Germline CDR1 reads SSHAT; CDR2 reads FNYEAQ (reference sequence). The CDR3 loop spans 13 amino acids. The CDR3 nucleotides are TGTGCCAGCAGTAAGTGGGGGGTTAATGAGCAGTTCTTC. Protein sequence: CASSKWGVNEQFF. The full variable domain, in which reference TRBV7-7 and TRBJ2-1 provide the parts outside the CDR3, is GAGVSQSPRYKVTKRGQDVTLRCDPISSHATLYWYQQALGQGPEFLTYFNYEAQPDKSGLPSDRFSAERPEGSISTLTIQRTEQRDSAMYRCASSKWGVNEQFFGPGTRLTVL.

This clonotype was detected only a few times. The CDR3 nucleotides read TGTGCCAGCTCACGGTCCCCAGACTCCTACGAGCAGTACTTC. Its translation is CASSRSPDSYEQYF. The rearrangement uses TRBV18 and TRBJ2-7; D gene unclear. The CDR3 spans 14 residues. The germline V gene has CDR1 KGHSH and CDR2 LQKENI. Trimming shortened V by 4 bases and J by 0 bases, and 10 bases separated the two germline ends.

This clonotype was seen a few times. The V and J genes are TRBV10-3 and TRBJ2-1, with D tentatively TRBD1 (5 bases). Trimming left V 7 bases short and J 3 bases short, with 10 bases between. The CDR3 is 13 residues long. Germline CDR1 ENHRY, CDR2 SYGVKD. CDR3 in amino acids: CAIKGVLYNEQFF. The CDR3 DNA follows: TGTGCCATCAAAGGGGTCCTCTACAATGAGCAGTTCTTC.

This clonotype was detected only a few times. The chain combines TRBV30 with TRBJ1-6; a possible D gene is TRBD1 (6 bases). The CDR3 has 15 amino acids. The germline CDR1 and CDR2 sequences are GTSNPN and SVGIG (reference sequence). V shed 0 bases and J shed 5 bases, with 11 bases lying between them. In DNA form, the CDR3 reads TGTGCCTGGAGTGTACTGGCAGGGGATAATTCACCCCTCCACTTT. This gives the protein CAWSVLAGDNSPLHF.